This T cell receptor beta chain was sequenced in a study of T-cell memory formation after mild COVID-19. TCRdb ran MiXCR on the 5' RACE reads and lists one entry per CDR3 protein. This table has 350,000 to 450,000 distinct CDR3 sequences, less than 25% appearing once. General observations from the study: The authors did not confirm SARS-CoV-2 specificity of second-wave clones peaking day 37. CD4+ contracting clones were found mainly in CM and EM, and CD8+ ones in EMRA.

This clonotype was seen at least ten times. Its antigen is unknown. The CDR3 extends over 14 amino acids. V gave up 5 bases and J gave up 1 base; unmatched junction bases: 7. Per germline, CDR1 GTSNPN and CDR2 SVGIG (reference sequence). The sequenced sample consisted of PBMCs or a T cell subset sorted from them (not recorded which). The rearrangement links TRBV30 to TRBJ2-7; 8 bases are shared with TRBD1. This TCR derives from an adult woman who had mild COVID-19 (a few samples of this study predate the infection). Cell type and time point are not known. CDR3 in amino acids: CAWATGVGSYEQYF. DNA of the CDR3: TGTGCCTGGGCGACAGGGGTCGGTTCCTACGAGCAGTACTTC.